This T cell receptor beta chain comes out of a study of blood T cells in healthy people across ages. Per sample, a minimum of 6 million PBMCs were isolated. Germline V gene sequence: CDR1 LGHNA, CDR2 YNFKEQ. V lost 4 bases, J lost 5 bases, and 20 bases lay in between. This CDR3 region has 16 residues. The second PCR ran about 6 to 11 cycles with a sample-barcoded 5' primer and J-beta primers. TCRdb itself ran the 5' RACE reads through MiXCR, one entry per CDR3 protein. In the table there are around 2 million distinct CDR3 sequences, about two fifths of which are singletons. The chain carries TRBV4-2 and TRBJ1-1; D is ambiguous. This receptor was identified in a human donor in good health. Sequenced sample: blood. The CDR3 region is CASSPSRVTRGTEAFF. CDR3 bases: TGTGCCAGCAGCCCGTCTAGGGTAACTAGAGGAACTGAAGCTTTCTTT.